This T cell receptor beta chain emerged from a study of T cells in Graves' hyperthyroidism and ophthalmopathy. V gave up 4 bases and J gave up 1 base, with 11 bases separating them. The CDR3 has 15 residues. The V gene's germline CDR1 is SGHRS and CDR2 YFSETQ. Regions amplified from RNA transcripts were the TCR beta CDR3 regions. HTBI primers were used for first-round RT-PCR of the TCR CDR3. TCRdb reprocessed the multiplex PCR reads via MiXCR and lists one record per CDR3 protein. The top ten hold roughly 5.7% of the sample, which has approximately 600,000 distinct CDR3 sequences, approximately 15% seen once. This clonotype was seen at least ten times.

The origin of this receptor is a woman aged 25 to 39 with Graves' hyperthyroidism that later progressed to Graves' ophthalmopathy. The sample taken for sequencing was blood. J is TRBJ2-2 and V is TRBV5-1; no firm D call. The CDR3: CASSLGSENTGELFF. CDR3 DNA: TGCGCCAGCAGCCTCGGATCGGAGAACACCGGGGAGCTGTTTTTT.